A single sample gave rise to the 24 T cell receptor beta chains below, sequenced in a study of cytomegalovirus exposure and HLA in healthy donors. PCR used 60 Vbeta primers and 13 Jbeta primers. The table came from immunoSEQ multiplex PCR; TCRdb's copy has only in-frame clones and leaves some out. The repertoire holds 150,000 to 200,000 clones, with over 75% as singletons. The specimen was PBMCs. The receptors stem from a female donor in good health and CMV-seronegative.

The rearrangement uses TRBV19 and TRBJ2-7, with 9 bases matching TRBD2. Trimming cost V 3 bases and J 5 bases; bases outside gene matches: 5. The CDR3 spans 14 residues. Germline V gives CDR1 LNHDA, CDR2 SQIVND (reference sequence). CDR3 sequence reads: CASSIKAGGHEQYF. As DNA, the CDR3 is TGTGCCAGTAGTATTAAAGCGGGAGGCCACGAGCAGTACTTC.

The chain is built from TRBV7-9 and TRBJ1-2; TRBD1 matches at 11 bases. There are 16 residues in the CDR3. Germline V lookup: CDR1 SEHNR, CDR2 FQNEAQ (reference sequence). Losses at the gene ends were 1 base for V and 3 bases for J; bases not matched to a gene: 4. CDR3 region: CASSLGTGGDDYGYTF. CDR3 nucleotides: TGTGCCAGCAGCTTAGGGACAGGGGGCGACGACTATGGCTACACCTTC.

In its sample, this clone was seen once. The chain carries TRBV2 and TRBJ1-1; D perhaps matches TRBD1 (5 bases). Trimming left V 8 bases short and J 4 bases short, with 17 bases between. Germline lookup yields CDR1 SNHLY and CDR2 FYNNEI. The CDR3 sequence is 14 residues long. Here the CDR3 reads CASSPRGGFTEAFF. The CDR3 nucleotides are TGTGCCAGCTCCCCCCGCGGGGGTTTCACTGAAGCTTTCTTT.

The V call is TRBV19, the J call TRBJ2-3, with TRBD2 matching over 9 bases. The CDR3 is 15 amino acids. J lost 4 bases, V lost 3 bases, and 5 bases had no gene match. The germline gives CDR1 LNHDA, CDR2 SQIVND (reference sequence). This chain's CDR3 is CASSIRAGGADTQYF. CDR3 nucleotides: TGTGCCAGTAGTATTCGGGCGGGAGGGGCAGATACGCAGTATTTT.

The chain recombines TRBV5-1 with TRBJ2-2; D not certain. The CDR3 covers 22 residues. Trimming pared 1 base from V and 4 bases from J, leaving 32 bases between. Germline CDR1 is SGHRS and CDR2 is YFSETQ. The CDR3 spells CASSLFSQSRHGTLGPTGELFF. CDR3 nucleotides: TGCGCCAGCAGCTTGTTTTCCCAGAGTCGACACGGAACTCTTGGGCCCACCGGGGAGCTGTTTTTT. The variable domain in full, with the rest retrieved from reference TRBV5-1 and TRBJ2-2, is KAGVTQTPRYLIKTRGQQVTLSCSPISGHRSVSWYQQTPGQGLQFLFEYFSETQRNKGNFPGRFSGRQFSNSRSEMNVSTLELGDSALYLCASSLFSQSRHGTLGPTGELFFGEGSRLTVL.

This clone was seen only a few times. This sequence joins TRBV6-5 and TRBJ1-2; TRBD1 matches at 8 bases. Germline loops: CDR1 MNHEY, CDR2 SVGAGI. The CDR3 spans 15 residues. After removal of 5 bases from V and 5 bases from J, the junction contained 10 bases not matched to a gene. The DNA of the CDR3 is TGTGCCAGCAGTCCCCGACAGGGGCCGGGGTATGGCTACACCTTC. As protein: CASSPRQGPGYGYTF.

The V call is TRBV7-2, the J call TRBJ2-3, with 11 positions matching TRBD2. The CDR3 sequence is 17 residues long. V trimming: 2 bases; J trimming: 4 bases; junction bases outside the gene matches: 8. Germline CDR1 reads SGHTA; CDR2 reads FQGNSA. In nucleotides, the CDR3 is TGTGCCAGCAGCTTATCGGGTTCTAGCGGGGGGTCAGATACGCAGTATTTT. Translation gives CASSLSGSSGGSDTQYF.

This chain uses TRBV7-9 with TRBJ2-6, with a weak D call TRBD1 (5 bases). CDR1 SEHNR and CDR2 FQNEAQ come from the germline V gene (reference sequence). With 5 bases removed from V and 0 bases from J, the gap between germline ends came to 17 bases. The CDR3 loop spans 18 amino acids. The CDR3 is CASSLEPGPFSGANVLTF. DNA of the CDR3: TGTGCCAGCAGCCTAGAGCCAGGGCCTTTCTCTGGGGCCAACGTCCTGACTTTC.

This clone appeared once. V gene TRBV6-4 combines with J gene TRBJ2-1, with TRBD2 identical over 8 bases. CDR1 MRHNA and CDR2 SNTAGT come from the germline V gene. This CDR3 comprises 14 residues. After removal of 4 bases from V and 7 bases from J, the junction contained 6 bases not matched to a gene. CDR3 region: CASSASGRFNEQFF. The DNA of the CDR3 is TGTGCCAGCAGTGCTAGCGGGCGCTTTAATGAGCAGTTCTTC.

This chain uses TRBV7-9 with TRBJ1-2; tentative D call: TRBD1 (5 bases). In germline, CDR1 is SEHNR, CDR2 FQNEAQ (reference sequence). The CDR3 is 15 residues long. V lost 1 base and J lost 8, with 17 bases in between. The CDR3 DNA reads TGTGCCAGCAGCTTAGTCTGGGGCAGGGCAGAGGGCTACACCTTC. As protein: CASSLVWGRAEGYTF.

V is TRBV7-3 and J is TRBJ2-1, with a possible D match to TRBD2 (7 bases). Germline V CDR1 and CDR2: SGHTA, FQGTGA. The V and J ends lost 5 bases and 9 bases respectively, with 20 bases between them. The CDR3 runs 15 residues. The CDR3: CASSPSAGAQGEQFF. The CDR3 DNA reads TGTGCCAGCAGCCCTTCCGCGGGGGCGCAGGGTGAGCAGTTCTTC.

This clone was picked up a small number of times. V usage is TRBV7-2 and J usage is TRBJ2-5; 7 bases are shared with TRBD1. V trimming: 4 bases; J trimming: 3 bases; junction bases outside the gene matches: 11. Germline CDR1 and CDR2: SGHTA and FQGNSA. The CDR3 extends over 16 amino acids. CDR3 sequence reads: CASSSSGQILEETQYF. The CDR3 nucleotides read TGTGCCAGCAGCTCTTCGGGACAGATATTGGAAGAGACCCAGTACTTC. The full variable domain, its missing parts supplied by reference TRBV7-2 and TRBJ2-5, is GAGVSQSPSNKVTEKGKDVELRCDPISGHTALYWYRQSLGQGLEFLIYFQGNSAPDKSGLPSDRFSAERTGGSVSTLTIQRTQQEDSAVYLCASSSSGQILEETQYFGPGTRLLVL.

Only a few counts were recorded for this clone. The chain is built from TRBV9 and TRBJ1-1; 7 positions agree with TRBD1. V was pared by 3 bases and J by 4 bases, with 6 bases of the junction left unmatched. The CDR3 extends over 14 amino acids. CDR1 and CDR2 (germline): SGDLS, YYNGEE. The CDR3 coding sequence is TGTGCCAGCAGCGAGTTACAGGGGCGCACTGAAGCTTTCTTT. This codes for CASSELQGRTEAFF.

The V call is TRBV25-1, the J call TRBJ2-1; 10 bases are shared with TRBD2. Unmatched junction bases numbered 4, after V lost 6 bases and J lost 8 bases. Per the germline V gene, CDR1 is MGHDK and CDR2 is SYGVNS. The length of the CDR3 is 13 residues. The CDR3 region is CASRASGSYEQFF. In DNA, the CDR3 is TGTGCCAGCAGGGCTAGCGGGAGTTATGAGCAGTTCTTC.

The V and J genes are TRBV28 and TRBJ1-5; tentative D call: TRBD1 (6 bases). The germline CDR1 and CDR2 sequences are MDHEN and SYDVKM. This CDR3 comprises 12 residues. Trimming took off 10 bases at V and 1 base at J, with 8 bases between the two ends. The CDR3 is CATQGSNQPQHF. The CDR3, as DNA: TGTGCCACCCAGGGGAGCAATCAGCCCCAGCATTTT.

This clone was found a few times. The chain has TRBV2 and TRBJ1-2; D gene unclear. The CDR3 covers 12 residues. Trimming took 0 bases from V and 4 from J, leaving 3 bases between them. From germline, CDR1 is SNHLY and CDR2 FYNNEI. CDR3 DNA: TGTGCCAGCAGTGAAGCGAGCTATGGCTACACCTTC. Protein: CASSEASYGYTF.

J is TRBJ2-7 and V is TRBV4-3; a possible D gene is TRBD1 (6 bases). In germline, CDR1 is LGHNA, CDR2 YSLEER. V was shortened by 1 base and J by 3 bases, with 16 bases between the two germline ends. The CDR3 is 16 residues long. CDR3 amino acids: CASSQVTGQGFYEQYF. The CDR3 DNA reads as TGCGCCAGCAGCCAAGTCACGGGGCAGGGGTTCTACGAGCAGTACTTC.

This rearrangement joins TRBV27 to TRBJ2-2; 12 positions match TRBD1. Germline lookup yields CDR1 MNHEY and CDR2 SMNVEV (reference sequence). CDR3 length equals 17 residues. V shed 4 bases and J 2 bases; nucleotides not matched to a gene: 5. CDR3 DNA sequence: TGTGCCAGCAGTTCCCCGGGACAGGGGGCAAACACCGGGGAGCTGTTTTTT. Protein product: CASSSPGQGANTGELFF.

The rearrangement links TRBV2 to TRBJ2-5; 7 bases agree with TRBD1. CDR1 SNHLY and CDR2 FYNNEI come from the germline V gene. CDR3 length: 14 residues. The trim removed 6 bases at V and 2 bases at J, leaving 6 bases unmatched. CDR3 sequence reads: CASRGDRLQETQYF. CDR3 sequence (DNA): TGTGCCAGCAGGGGGGACAGATTACAAGAGACCCAGTACTTC.

The chain employs TRBV20-1 and TRBJ2-1; D is uncertain. The CDR3 runs to 10 residues. Per germline, CDR1 DFQATT and CDR2 SNEGSKA (reference sequence). Trimming took 3 bases from V and 6 from J, leaving 3 bases between them. For the CDR3, the DNA is TGCAGTGCTAGTCTCAATGAGCAGTTCTTC. Protein sequence: CSASLNEQFF.

The chain has TRBV7-9 and TRBJ2-1, with D possibly TRBD2 on 6 matching bases. This CDR3 comprises 15 residues. V was pared by 5 bases and J by 2 bases, with 13 bases between. Germline values: CDR1 SEHNR, CDR2 FQNEAQ (reference sequence). In nucleotides, the CDR3 is TGTGCCAGCAGCCCCGTGGTAGCGGCCTACAATGAGCAGTTCTTC. Amino acid sequence: CASSPVVAAYNEQFF.

The J gene is TRBJ2-7, the V gene TRBV7-8; D might be TRBD2 (6 bases). Looked up from germline, CDR1 is SGHVS and CDR2 is FQNEAQ. Trimming pared 5 bases from V and 5 bases from J, leaving 16 bases between. The CDR3 consists of 14 residues. This CDR3 is CASSLGGEWDEQYF. The DNA for the CDR3 is TGTGCCAGCAGCCTGGGGGGAGAATGGGACGAGCAGTACTTC.

This chain uses TRBV9 with TRBJ2-5; 8 nucleotides agree with TRBD2. The CDR3 covers 16 residues. V gave up 0 bases and J gave up 4 bases; unmatched junction bases: 8. Germline-derived CDR1 and CDR2 are SGDLS and YYNGEE. For the CDR3, the DNA is TGTGCCAGCAGCGTAGGTAACGGGGGGGCTCGAGAGACCCAGTACTTC. Translated: CASSVGNGGARETQYF.

This clone was seen a few times. The genes are TRBV6-5 and TRBJ2-6; a weak D match, TRBD1 (6 bases). Germline CDR1 is MNHEY and CDR2 is SVGAGI. Trimming cost V 5 bases and J 0 bases, with 8 bases left between them. The CDR3 sequence is 15 residues long. DNA of the CDR3: TGTGCCAGCAGTCTACAGGGCTCTGGGGCCAACGTCCTGACTTTC. Protein sequence: CASSLQGSGANVLTF.